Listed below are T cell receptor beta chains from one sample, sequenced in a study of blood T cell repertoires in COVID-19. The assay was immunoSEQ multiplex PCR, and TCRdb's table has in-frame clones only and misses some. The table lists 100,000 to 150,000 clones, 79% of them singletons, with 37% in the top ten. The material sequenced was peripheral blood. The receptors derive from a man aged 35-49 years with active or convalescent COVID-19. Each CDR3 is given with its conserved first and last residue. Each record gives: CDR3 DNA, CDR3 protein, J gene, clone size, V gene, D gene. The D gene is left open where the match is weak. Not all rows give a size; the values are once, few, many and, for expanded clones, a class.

cdr3_nt: TGTGCCAGCAGCGAGACAGGGGGGTACGAGCAGTACTTC
cdr3_aa: CASSETGGYEQYF
j_call: TRBJ2-7
clone_size: NA
v_call: TRBV5-4
d_call: TRBD1

cdr3_nt: TGTGCCAGCAGCCGCCCCCAGGTGGCCCTCCGCGACTATGGCTACACCTTC
cdr3_aa: CASSRPQVALRDYGYTF
j_call: TRBJ1-2
clone_size: few
v_call: TRBV7-3
d_call: NA

cdr3_nt: TGTGCCAGCAGCGTACAAGGGGCGAACACCGGGGAGCTGTTTTTT
cdr3_aa: CASSVQGANTGELFF
j_call: TRBJ2-2
clone_size: NA
v_call: TRBV9
d_call: NA

cdr3_nt: TGTGCCAGCAGTTTCCGTCAGCGGTTAAGTACAGATACGCAGTATTTT
cdr3_aa: CASSFRQRLSTDTQYF
j_call: TRBJ2-3
clone_size: NA
v_call: TRBV27
d_call: NA

cdr3_nt: TGTGCCAGCAGTCTGACAGGGGCTAACTATGGCTACACCTTC
cdr3_aa: CASSLTGANYGYTF
j_call: TRBJ1-2
clone_size: NA
v_call: TRBV27
d_call: TRBD1

cdr3_nt: TGTGCCAGCAGCCATGAAAAAGGGAGGGATGGCTACACCTTC
cdr3_aa: CASSHEKGRDGYTF
j_call: TRBJ1-2
clone_size: NA
v_call: TRBV3-1/TRBV3-2
d_call: NA

cdr3_nt: TGTGCCAGCAGCCCACCCCCCGGGACAGGGGGCTCATTTCTGGAGTTC
cdr3_aa: CASSPPPGTGGSFLEF
j_call: TRBJ2-7
clone_size: NA
v_call: TRBV11-2
d_call: TRBD1

cdr3_nt: TGTGCCAGCTCACCTTTTGGACAGGGTTCACCCCTCCACTTT
cdr3_aa: CASSPFGQGSPLHF
j_call: TRBJ1-6
clone_size: NA
v_call: TRBV18
d_call: TRBD1

cdr3_nt: TGTGCCAGTAGTATGGGTCGGTACAGCGGGGGCGCTTACAATGAGCAGTTCTTC
cdr3_aa: CASSMGRYSGGAYNEQFF
j_call: TRBJ2-1
clone_size: NA
v_call: TRBV19
d_call: TRBD2

cdr3_nt: TGTGCCAGCAGCCAAGTGGGCGGGAGAGAATACGAGCAGTACTTC
cdr3_aa: CASSQVGGREYEQYF
j_call: TRBJ2-7
clone_size: NA
v_call: TRBV3-1/TRBV3-2
d_call: TRBD2

cdr3_nt: TGTGCCAGTAGTAAAGGGGGACAAAACTCTGGAAACACCATATATTTT
cdr3_aa: CASSKGGQNSGNTIYF
j_call: TRBJ1-3
clone_size: once
v_call: TRBV19
d_call: NA

cdr3_nt: TGTGCCAGCTCACCTTACCTAGCGGAGGGCTACGAGCAGTACTTC
cdr3_aa: CASSPYLAEGYEQYF
j_call: TRBJ2-7
clone_size: many
v_call: TRBV18
d_call: TRBD2

cdr3_nt: TGTGCCAGCAGCCAAGACCTAGCAGGGGGAGAAAAACTGTTTTTT
cdr3_aa: CASSQDLAGGEKLFF
j_call: TRBJ1-4
clone_size: NA
v_call: TRBV4-2
d_call: TRBD1

cdr3_nt: TGTGCCAGTAGTGTCCAACTAGCGGCCTCCTACGAGCAGTACTTC
cdr3_aa: CASSVQLAASYEQYF
j_call: TRBJ2-7
clone_size: NA
v_call: TRBV19
d_call: TRBD2

cdr3_nt: TGTGCCAGCAACCTGGGGGGAACTCAGCCCCAGCATTTT
cdr3_aa: CASNLGGTQPQHF
j_call: TRBJ1-5
clone_size: once
v_call: TRBV12-3/TRBV12-4
d_call: NA